The next 25 T cell receptor beta chains were all read from a single sample in a study of T cells in Graves' hyperthyroidism and ophthalmopathy. Using RNA transcripts as the source, TCR beta CDR3 regions were amplified. With the HTBI primer set, the TCR CDR3 went through a first round of RT-PCR. Via MiXCR, TCRdb re-called the multiplex PCR reads, giving one row per CDR3 protein. The sample consists of around 340,000 distinct CDR3 sequences, 18% of them appearing once. What was sequenced was blood. These receptors came from a woman in her 40s with Graves' ophthalmopathy.

Worth noting for this clonotype: Just one base apart from a much larger clone, this may be a read error. The rearrangement links TRBV28 to TRBJ2-3; unclear D gene. Germline-derived CDR1 and CDR2 are MDHEN and SYDVKM. The CDR3 covers 14 residues. CDR3 loop: CGSSPTDSTDTQYF. The CDR3 bases are TGTGGCAGCAGTCCTACCGACAGCACAGATACGCAGTATTTT. The whole variable domain, filled in from reference TRBV28 and TRBJ2-3, reads DVKVTQSSRYLVKRTGEKVFLECVQDMDHENMFWYRQDPGLGLRLIYFSYDVKMKEKGDIPEGYSVSREKKERFSLILESASTNQTSMYLCGSSPTDSTDTQYFGPGTRLTVL.

This clonotype has a count of ten or more. CDR3 in amino acids: CASSSRKNIQYF. The CDR3 DNA reads TGTGCCAGCAGTTCCAGAAAAAACATTCAGTACTTC. V and J are TRBV12-3 or TRBV12-4 and TRBJ2-4; D unclear. Trimming took off 4 bases at V and 4 bases at J, with 5 bases between the two ends. This CDR3 is built from 12 residues.

This clonotype was seen repeatedly, ten times or more. V is TRBV12-5 and J is TRBJ1-1; D unclear. Germline V gene sequence: CDR1 LGHNT, CDR2 FRNRAP. This CDR3 region has 15 residues. Trimming shortened V by 7 bases and J by 2 bases, and 17 bases separated the two germline ends. The chain's CDR3 is CASARRTDVNTEAFF. The CDR3 nucleotides read TGTGCTAGTGCCAGAAGGACGGACGTCAACACTGAAGCTTTCTTT.

This clonotype has ten or more counts. The chain carries TRBV6-5 and TRBJ2-7; 10 bases are a match to TRBD2. The length of the CDR3 is 15 residues. Unmatched junction bases numbered 6, after V lost 6 bases and J lost 1 base. Germline V gene data show CDR1 as MNHEY and CDR2 as SVGAGI. The CDR3 loop reads CASSRAGGGSYEQYF. CDR3 nucleotide sequence: TGTGCCAGCAGCAGAGCGGGAGGGGGGTCCTACGAGCAGTACTTC.

This clonotype was found a few times. J is TRBJ2-7 and V is TRBV4-1; 7 bases align to TRBD2. Germline trimming cut 8 bases from V and 3 bases from J; bases unmatched to any gene: 4. The CDR3 runs to 12 residues. The germline gives CDR1 MGHRA, CDR2 YSYEKL. CDR3: CASAGADYEQYF. The CDR3 nucleotides are TGCGCCAGCGCGGGAGCCGACTACGAGCAGTACTTC.

The rearrangement links TRBV6-1 to TRBJ2-5; D perhaps matches TRBD1 (5 bases). Between the trimmed V and J ends, which lost 4 bases and 4 bases, there was a span of 10 bases. The CDR3 has 13 amino acids. Germline V gives CDR1 MNHNS, CDR2 SASEGT. The CDR3 loop is CASSVRGGETQYF. The CDR3 region has the DNA TGTGCCAGCAGTGTTAGGGGTGGAGAGACCCAGTACTTC.

This sequence joins TRBV20-1 and TRBJ1-5; 9 bases map to TRBD1. The ends lost 5 bases at V and 6 bases at J; junction bases unmatched: 8. CDR3 length: 14 residues. CDR1 DFQATT and CDR2 SNEGSKA come from the germline V gene (reference sequence). The CDR3 region is CSAADRGGGQPQHF. For the CDR3, the DNA is TGCAGTGCTGCGGACAGGGGAGGGGGTCAGCCCCAGCATTTT.

This clonotype was recorded at least ten times. The J gene is TRBJ2-5, the V gene TRBV7-2; no reliable D call. Germline loops: CDR1 SGHTA, CDR2 FQGNSA. This CDR3 is built from 14 residues. Trimming cost V 6 bases and J 1 base, with 12 bases left between them. The CDR3 region has the DNA TGTGCCAGCAGTTTCCGGAGACCCCAAGAGACCCAGTACTTC. This gives the protein CASSFRRPQETQYF.

In its sample, this clonotype was seen many times. The gene calls are TRBV28 and TRBJ2-7; 8 bases are a match to TRBD1. The CDR3 runs to 14 residues. Germline assignment: CDR1 MDHEN and CDR2 SYDVKM. The V segment lost 4 bases and the J segment 5 bases; nucleotides outside the gene matches: 7. CDR3 sequence reads: CASSSRTGRDEQYF. In DNA form, the CDR3 reads TGTGCCAGCAGTTCTAGGACAGGGCGCGACGAGCAGTACTTC.

This clonotype showed up many times. The chain has TRBV9 and TRBJ1-5; perhaps TRBD1 as D (6 bases). The CDR3 spans 14 residues. The V end was cut by 3 bases, the J end by 2 bases, with 9 bases between. Germline V gene data show CDR1 as SGDLS and CDR2 as YYNGEE. CDR3 bases: TGTGCCAGCAGCGCGACAGGAGGCAATCAGCCCCAGCATTTT. Translation: CASSATGGNQPQHF.

This clonotype occurred many times. The rearrangement joins TRBV24-1 to TRBJ2-2; 9 bases agree with TRBD1. The CDR3 covers 15 residues. V trimming: 5 bases; J trimming: 4 bases; junction bases outside the gene matches: 4. Germline V lookup: CDR1 KGHDR, CDR2 SFDVKD. DNA for the CDR3: TGTGCCACCAGTGCCTCGGGACAGGGCACCGGGGAGCTGTTTTTT. This translates into CATSASGQGTGELFF.

This clonotype was seen just once. The chain has TRBV5-4 and TRBJ1-6; 11 bases agree with TRBD1. Germline trimming cut 10 bases from V and 13 bases from J; bases unmatched to any gene: 7. CDR3 length equals 12 residues. CDR1 and CDR2 from the germline V gene are SGHNT and YYREEE (reference sequence). The CDR3 sequence: CALGQGDGPLHF. CDR3 DNA: TGTGCCTTGGGACAGGGGGATGGGCCCCTCCACTTT.

The V and J genes are TRBV18 and TRBJ2-1, with 9 nucleotides matching TRBD2. This CDR3 contains 20 residues. The trim removed 0 bases at V and 8 bases at J, leaving 20 bases unmatched. CDR1 and CDR2 (germline): KGHSH, LQKENI. CDR3 coding DNA: TGTGCCAGCTCACCACCCGCGGACAGTCATGGGCTAGCGGGATGGGATGAGCAGTTCTTC. It encodes CASSPPADSHGLAGWDEQFF.

This chain connects TRBV18 to TRBJ2-5; TRBD2 matches 14 bases. Trimming removed 4 bases from V and 5 bases from J; junction bases left unmatched: 21. This CDR3 has 21 residues. Germline V lookup: CDR1 KGHSH, CDR2 LQKENI. CDR3: CASSRRTDRTGTSGSRETQYF. CDR3 in DNA: TGTGCCAGCTCACGACGGACTGATCGGACCGGGACTAGCGGGAGTCGTGAGACCCAGTACTTC. Supplemented by reference TRBV18 and TRBJ2-5, the full variable domain reads NAGVMQNPRHLVRRRGQEARLRCSPMKGHSHVYWYRQLPEEGLKFMVYLQKENIIDESGMPKERFSAEFPKEGPSILRIQQVVRGDSAAYFCASSRRTDRTGTSGSRETQYFGPGTRLLVL.

V and J are TRBV11-1 and TRBJ2-7; D perhaps matches TRBD1 (5 bases). The CDR3 has 16 amino acids. Trimming cost V 2 bases and J 4 bases, with 18 bases left between them. Looked up from germline, CDR1 is SGHAT and CDR2 is FQDESV (reference sequence). Written as DNA, the CDR3 is TGTGCCAGCAGCTTACAGCCGCGACAGAGCGCATACGAGCAGTACTTC. Its translation: CASSLQPRQSAYEQYF.

There are many counts of this clonotype. V and J are TRBV7-8 and TRBJ1-2; D gene unclear. V was shortened by 3 bases and J by 8 bases, with 10 bases between the two germline ends. Germline V lookup: CDR1 SGHVS, CDR2 FQNEAQ. This CDR3 comprises 12 residues. The CDR3 sequence is CASSFILEGYTF. In DNA, the CDR3 is TGTGCCAGCAGCTTTATACTGGAAGGCTACACCTTC.

There are many counts of this clonotype. The V call is TRBV4-2, the J call TRBJ2-7, with 8 bases that match TRBD2. Per germline, CDR1 LGHNA and CDR2 YNFKEQ. The CDR3 is made up of 15 amino acids. V lost 0 bases and J lost 2; bases outside the gene matches: 3. The CDR3 spells CASSQELAEPYEQYF. The CDR3 region has the DNA TGTGCCAGCAGCCAAGAACTAGCGGAGCCCTACGAGCAGTACTTC.

This clonotype was detected ten times or more. The chain recombines TRBV12-3 or TRBV12-4 with TRBJ2-5; D not resolved. V was trimmed by 3 bases and J by 3 bases, leaving 5 bases between them. The CDR3 contains 12 residues. The CDR3 region has the DNA TGTGCCAGCAGTTTCGATGAAGAGACCCAGTACTTC. This sequence encodes CASSFDEETQYF.

Ten or more counts support this clonotype. The J gene is TRBJ2-7, the V gene TRBV5-4; TRBD2 aligns across 11 bases. The V gene end was trimmed by 4 bases and the J gene end by 3 bases; junction bases not matched to a gene: 6. Germline loops: CDR1 SGHNT, CDR2 YYREEE (reference sequence). The CDR3 is 15 residues long. CDR3: CASSKDSGRVYEQYF. The CDR3, as DNA: TGTGCCAGCAGCAAAGATAGCGGGAGGGTCTACGAGCAGTACTTC.

This clonotype was recorded at least ten times. This rearrangement joins TRBV20-1 to TRBJ2-2; 9 nucleotides line up with TRBD1. CDR1 is DFQATT and CDR2 is SNEGSKA in the germline V gene (reference sequence). The CDR3 runs 14 residues. With V trimmed by 3 bases and J by 4 bases, 3 bases remained unmatched. The CDR3 here is CSARDRGSTGELFF. The CDR3 region has the DNA TGCAGTGCTAGGGACAGGGGTAGCACCGGGGAGCTGTTTTTT.

Many counts were recorded for this clonotype. The V gene is TRBV4-1, the J gene TRBJ2-7, with D maybe TRBD2 (6 bases). The V end lost 1 base, the J end lost 0 bases, and 13 bases lay between the germline ends. Germline CDR1 and CDR2: MGHRA and YSYEKL. The CDR3 is 16 residues long. CDR3 sequence reads: CASSQGRETASYEQYF. As DNA, the CDR3 is TGCGCCAGCAGCCAAGGCCGGGAGACAGCCTCCTACGAGCAGTACTTC.

This clonotype came up many times. The J gene is TRBJ2-7, the V gene TRBV6-2 or TRBV6-3; 11 bases align to TRBD1. Per the germline V gene, CDR1 is MNHEY and CDR2 is SVGEGT. V shed 4 bases, J shed 3 bases, and the junction held 5 bases outside the gene matches. CDR3 length equals 15 residues. DNA of the CDR3: TGTGCCAGCAGTTCACCGGGACAGGGGGTCTACGAGCAGTACTTC. Protein: CASSSPGQGVYEQYF.

Concerning this clonotype: No conserved phenylalanine or tryptophan is present at the end of the CDR3, so a read error is the likely explanation. It is unclear where the CDR3 begins or ends on the DNA, so no DNA is shown, and the CDR3 is as TCRdb lists it. V is TRBV7-8 and J is TRBJ2-7; the D call in the table, TRBD1, was not verified against the DNA. The CDR3 comprises 15 residues, both ends counted. Germline CDR1 SGHVS, CDR2 FQNEAQ. The CDR3 reads CAGGGGGGGGGGGGG.

The sample holds a few counts of this clonotype. The chain recombines TRBV7-8 with TRBJ2-7, with D unclear. The V end was cut by 1 base, the J end by 3 bases, with 13 bases between. This CDR3 is 15 amino acids long. Per the germline V gene, CDR1 is SGHVS and CDR2 is FQNEAQ. The CDR3, as DNA: TGTGCCAGCAGCTTAGAGGCACTCGATGGCTACGAGCAGTACTTC. Protein product: CASSLEALDGYEQYF. The full variable domain, its missing parts supplied by reference TRBV7-8 and TRBJ2-7, is GAGVSQSPRYKVAKRGQDVALRCDPISGHVSLFWYQQALGQGPEFLTYFQNEAQLDKSGLPSDRFFAERPEGSVSTLKIQRTQQEDSAVYLCASSLEALDGYEQYFGPGTRLTVT.

This clonotype was seen repeatedly, ten times or more. The chain couples TRBV11-2 to TRBJ2-7; tentatively, D is TRBD2 (5 bases). The CDR3 has 16 amino acids. Germline V gives CDR1 SGHAT, CDR2 FQNNGV. The V end lost 0 bases, the J end lost 3 bases, and 15 bases lay between the germline ends. The DNA of the CDR3 is TGTGCCAGCAGCTTAGATAGTTCCAGCGGAAACTACGAGCAGTACTTC. This gives the protein CASSLDSSSGNYEQYF.